The entry below describes one T cell receptor beta chain. As yet, its antigen is unknown. The data originate from a study of CD8 T cells in ankylosing spondylitis. General observations from the study: Within matched ankylosing spondylitis synovial fluid, disease-linked clones were reportedly significantly enriched. Apparently characteristic of ankylosing spondylitis blood was a TCR beta motif (under ten highly homologous variants). Relatively rare in peripheral blood, disease-linked clones were also CD8+. In reactive arthritis synovial fluid and blood, some motif variants had been reported before.

V lost 4 bases to trimming and J lost 3 bases; unmatched junction nucleotides: 8. The CDR3 loop spans 15 amino acids. TCRdb re-derived calls from the 5' RACE reads in MiXCR, one entry per CDR3 protein. The table includes a few hundred thousand distinct CDR3 sequences, about a fifth detected once. Sequenced input: blood, either unsorted or a sorted T cell fraction (not recorded which). This receptor was taken from a male donor with ankylosing spondylitis. The rearrangement joins TRBV12-3 or TRBV12-4 to TRBJ2-7; 8 positions agree with TRBD2. CDR3 nucleotides: TGTGCCAGCAGTTATAGGGCGGGAGGCCTCTACGAGCAGTACTTC. This encodes CASSYRAGGLYEQYF.